This section outlines one T cell receptor (beta chain) sequence together with its context. Its specificity is not known. Vbeta (60) and Jbeta (13) primers were used in the PCR. Using immunoSEQ multiplex PCR, the repertoire was profiled, and TCRdb retains in-frame clones only, with some absent. In total, the table holds 200,000 to 250,000 clones. This record belongs to a study of cytomegalovirus exposure and HLA in healthy donors. Study results and limitations: Presence/absence analyses treated sequencing depth as roughly uniform across donors. Within a later analysis, the majority of CMV-associated TCR beta chains appeared HLA-restricted.

Material for sequencing was PBMCs. This TCR was recovered from a woman aged 25 to 39 in good health and CMV-seropositive.

CDR3 residues: CASSRMGTSFDNEQFF. As DNA, the CDR3 is TGTGCCAGCAGCCGTATGGGGACTAGCTTCGACAATGAGCAGTTCTTC. The genes are TRBV9 and TRBJ2-1; 9 nucleotides line up with TRBD2. Per the germline V gene, CDR1 is SGDLS and CDR2 is YYNGEE. This CDR3 is 16 amino acids long. V shed 4 bases and J 5 bases; nucleotides not matched to a gene: 10.